By sample fraction, the clone carrying this T cell receptor beta chain is medium-sized. Antigen specificity is unknown. V shed 1 base and J shed 7 bases, with 9 bases lying between them. The germline CDR1 and CDR2 sequences are SGDLS and YYNGEE. The CDR3 runs 12 residues. The entry originates in a study of T cells after posttransplantation cyclophosphamide. Cyclophosphamide on days +3 and +4 followed busulfan-fludarabine conditioning and a marrow graft. Only in-frame clones appear in the TCRdb table, and some are missing; sequencing was by immunoSEQ multiplex PCR. The sample is made up of fewer than 12,000 clones, none counted only once. The study, taken as a whole, reports: Tissue-infiltrating T cells from skin or gut overlapped little with blood T cells. Donor-recipient repertoire similarity was low at 1-2 months, rising over year one.

The sequencing here drew on PBMCs, taken after allogeneic stem cell transplant with posttransplant cyclophosphamide. This chain joins TRBV9 and TRBJ2-7; tentative D call: TRBD1 (6 bases). The sequence derives from a female patient aged 40-50 years who received an allogeneic stem cell transplant from a related donor, was CMV-positive, and had no GVHD. Some T cells may be the graft donor's. DNA of the CDR3: TGTGCCAGCAGCGTAATAGGGGGTGAGCAGTACTTC. It yields the protein CASSVIGGEQYF.